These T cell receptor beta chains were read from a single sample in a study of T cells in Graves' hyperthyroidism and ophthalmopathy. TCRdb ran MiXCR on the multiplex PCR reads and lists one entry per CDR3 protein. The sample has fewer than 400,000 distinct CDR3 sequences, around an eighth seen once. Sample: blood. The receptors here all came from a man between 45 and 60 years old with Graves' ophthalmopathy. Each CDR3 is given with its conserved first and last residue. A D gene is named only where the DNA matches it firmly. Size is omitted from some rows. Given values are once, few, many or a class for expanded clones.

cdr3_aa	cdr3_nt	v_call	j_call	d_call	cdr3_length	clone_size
CASQGPVNTEAFF	TGTGCCAGCCAAGGACCCGTGAACACTGAAGCTTTCTTT	TRBV2	TRBJ1-1	.	13	many
CASSPSPSGSDEQYF	TGTGCCAGTAGCCCCTCCCCTAGCGGGAGCGACGAGCAGTACTTC	TRBV19	TRBJ2-7	TRBD2	15	many
CAIGGQNDSPLHF	TGTGCCATCGGGGGGCAGAATGATTCACCCCTCCACTTT	TRBV10-3	TRBJ1-6	.	13	few
CASSPEGQETQYF	TGTGCCAGCTCACCAGAGGGACAAGAGACCCAGTACTTC	TRBV18	TRBJ2-5	.	13	many
CASQTTEQGLHGYTF	TGTGCCAGCCAAACGACTGAACAGGGACTACATGGCTACACCTTC	TRBV6-1	TRBJ1-2	.	15	many
CASSELDGGTAFF	TGTGCCAGCAGTGAATTGGACGGAGGAACAGCTTTCTTT	TRBV6-1	TRBJ1-1	.	13	many
CASSKSGNGREQYF	TGTGCCAGCAGTAAGAGCGGGAACGGTCGAGAGCAGTACTTC	TRBV6-9	TRBJ2-7	TRBD2	14	few
CASSIMGTGGWNGQFF	TGTGCCAGCAGTATAATGGGGACAGGGGGGTGGAATGGGCAGTTCTTC	TRBV7-6	TRBJ2-1	TRBD1	16	few
CASSDRLAGRDEQFF	TGTGCCAGCAGTGACCGACTAGCGGGTAGAGATGAGCAGTTCTTC	TRBV6-1	TRBJ2-1	TRBD2	15	once
CSVGSTMNSYEQYF	TGCAGCGTTGGGTCGACAATGAACAGCTACGAGCAGTACTTC	TRBV29-1	TRBJ2-7	.	14	many
CASSPRTGLQETQYF	TGTGCCAGCAGCCCGAGGACAGGCTTACAAGAGACCCAGTACTTC	TRBV5-4	TRBJ2-5	TRBD1	15	.
CASSVEMGSTDTQYF	TGTGCCAGCAGCGTAGAGATGGGTTCCACAGATACGCAGTATTTT	TRBV9	TRBJ2-3	.	15	few
CSARDPSGTGGETQYF	TGCAGTGCTAGAGATCCCTCCGGGACAGGGGGGGAGACCCAGTACTTC	TRBV20-1	TRBJ2-5	TRBD1	16	many
CASSLIQGGSGYTF	TGTGCCAGCAGCTTAATACAGGGGGGTTCTGGCTACACCTTC	TRBV7-9	TRBJ1-2	TRBD1	14	few
CASSRGEKLFF	TGTGCCAGCAGTCGCGGGGAAAAACTGTTTTTT	TRBV6-1	TRBJ1-4	.	11	few
CASSVYEQPYEQYF	TGTGCCAGCAGCGTATATGAACAGCCCTACGAGCAGTACTTC	TRBV9	TRBJ2-7	.	14	many
CSARVGQGSNQPQHF	TGCAGTGCTAGAGTCGGGCAGGGGAGCAATCAGCCCCAGCATTTT	TRBV20-1	TRBJ1-5	.	15	many
CASSDGLLDTQYF	TGCGCCAGCAGTGACGGACTCCTAGATACGCAGTATTTT	TRBV10-1	TRBJ2-3	.	13	many
CSVTGAGNTIYF	TGCAGCGTCACAGGGGCTGGAAACACCATATATTTT	TRBV29-1	TRBJ1-3	TRBD1	12	.
CASSSKRTSGASYEQYF	TGTGCCAGCAGCTCGAAAAGGACTAGCGGGGCCTCCTACGAGCAGTACTTC	TRBV7-9	TRBJ2-7	TRBD2	17	few
CSARSPGGVGGNEQFF	TGCAGTGCTAGATCCCCAGGGGGTGTGGGTGGTAATGAGCAGTTCTTC	TRBV20-1	TRBJ2-1	TRBD1	16	many
CASLTPSSGSYEQYF	TGTGCCAGCCTCACACCGTCAAGCGGGAGCTACGAGCAGTACTTC	TRBV28	TRBJ2-7	TRBD2	15	few
CSVGWLAGGTDTQYF	TGCAGCGTTGGGTGGCTAGCGGGAGGCACAGATACGCAGTATTTT	TRBV29-1	TRBJ2-3	TRBD2	15	.
CSVEDLFEVTQYF	TGCAGCGTTGAAGATCTCTTTGAAGTGACCCAGTACTTC	TRBV29-1	TRBJ2-5	.	13	.
CASSSGTGGITDTQYF	TGTGCCAGCAGCTCCGGGACAGGGGGTATCACAGATACGCAGTATTTT	TRBV5-8	TRBJ2-3	TRBD1	16	many
CASSHMHPNTGELFF	TGTGCCAGCAGCCACATGCATCCGAACACCGGGGAGCTGTTTTTT	TRBV5-5	TRBJ2-2	.	15	many
CATSGYNEQFF	TGTGCCACCAGTGGGTACAATGAGCAGTTCTTC	TRBV24-1	TRBJ2-1	.	11	many
CASSSGWEQETQYF	TGTGCCAGCAGCTCAGGTTGGGAGCAAGAGACCCAGTACTTC	TRBV3-1	TRBJ2-5	.	14	many
CASRTPFYNEQFF	TGTGCCAGCCGGACACCGTTCTACAATGAGCAGTTCTTC	TRBV19	TRBJ2-1	.	13	.
CASSIGPAGGPRDEQFF	TGTGCCAGTAGTATAGGGCCAGCGGGAGGGCCCAGGGATGAGCAGTTCTTC	TRBV19	TRBJ2-1	TRBD2	17	.
CASNPRLGNEQFF	TGTGCCAGCAACCCCCGGTTAGGCAATGAGCAGTTCTTC	TRBV2	TRBJ2-1	.	13	many
CSARLDGYYEQYF	TGCAGTGCTAGGCTGGACGGATACTACGAGCAGTACTTC	TRBV20-1	TRBJ2-7	.	13	many
CASSSNIGRNSYNEQFF	TGTGCCAGCAGCTCAAATATTGGCAGAAACTCCTACAATGAGCAGTTCTTC	TRBV9	TRBJ2-1	.	17	many
CASSPPHYEQYF	TGTGCCAGCAGTCCGCCGCACTACGAGCAGTACTTC	TRBV6-1	TRBJ2-7	.	12	.
CASSWSSGAWDEQFF	TGTGCCAGCAGTTGGTCTAGCGGAGCTTGGGATGAGCAGTTCTTC	TRBV27	TRBJ2-1	TRBD2	15	few
CAWSVTAGRTYNEQFF	TGTGCCTGGAGTGTAACAGCGGGAAGGACCTACAATGAGCAGTTCTTC	TRBV30	TRBJ2-1	TRBD2	16	many
CASSQTNRYEQFF	TGTGCCAGCAGCCAAACTAACAGGTATGAGCAGTTCTTC	TRBV3-1	TRBJ2-1	.	13	many
CASSVGITDTQYF	TGTGCCAGCAGCGTGGGGATCACAGATACGCAGTATTTT	TRBV9	TRBJ2-3	.	13	.
CASSLNLGEQYF	TGTGCCAGCAGCTTAAACTTGGGCGAGCAGTACTTC	TRBV11-3	TRBJ2-7	.	12	many
CASSLVLAGVSEQFF	TGTGCCAGCAGCTTGGTTTTAGCGGGAGTAAGTGAGCAGTTCTTC	TRBV5-5	TRBJ2-1	TRBD2	15	few
CASNTPRDGNEQFF	TGTGCCAGCAACACTCCCCGGGACGGCAATGAGCAGTTCTTC	TRBV28	TRBJ2-1	.	14	many
CSASPFPGLAGGANTGELFF	TGCAGTGCTAGTCCATTCCCGGGACTAGCGGGCGGTGCGAACACCGGGGAGCTGTTTTTT	TRBV20-1	TRBJ2-2	TRBD2	20	many